This TCR beta chain was obtained from a study of shared clonotypes between healthy human individuals. This CDR3 contains 11 residues. Trimming removed 10 bases from V and 6 bases from J, with 13 bases in between. Germline assignment: CDR1 SGHNT and CDR2 YYREEE (reference sequence). Only in-frame clones appear in the TCRdb table, and some are missing; sequencing was by immunoSEQ multiplex PCR. This sample has approximately 2.5 million clones, with approximately 93% found just once. Researchers partitioned CD4+ cells into CD45RA+ naive and CD45RA-negative memory subsets. In this sample, this clone turned up once.

The chain has TRBV5-4 and TRBJ1-2; D may be TRBD1 (6 bases). Sequenced input: naive CD4+ T cells from PBMCs. Regarding subset: CD45RA+ positively selected. The receptor was isolated from a man between 18 and 29 years old in good health. Some clones in this sample may be carry-over from other donors' samples. The CDR3 spells CALGGFHGYTF. CDR3 in DNA: TGTGCCCTAGGGGGGTTCCATGGCTACACCTTC.